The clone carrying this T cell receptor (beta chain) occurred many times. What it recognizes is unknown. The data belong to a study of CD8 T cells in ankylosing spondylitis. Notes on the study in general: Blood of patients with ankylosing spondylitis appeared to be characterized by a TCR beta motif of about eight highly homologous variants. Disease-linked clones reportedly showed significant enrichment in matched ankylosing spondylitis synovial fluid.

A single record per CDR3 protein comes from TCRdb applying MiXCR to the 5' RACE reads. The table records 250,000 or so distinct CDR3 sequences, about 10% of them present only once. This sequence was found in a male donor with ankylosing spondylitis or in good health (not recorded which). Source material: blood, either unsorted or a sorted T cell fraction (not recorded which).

CDR3 sequence: CSVAGVLQETQYF. The CDR3 bases are TGCAGCGTCGCTGGAGTCCTGCAAGAGACCCAGTACTTC. The chain joins TRBV29-1 to TRBJ2-5; D gene unclear. The CDR3 is 13 amino acids. CDR1 SQVTM and CDR2 ANQGSEA come from the germline V gene. Trimming cost V 6 bases and J 2 bases, with 13 bases left between them.